In its sample, the clone carrying this TCR beta chain was seen a few times. A sample-barcoded 5' primer and a J-beta primer mix were used in a second PCR of roughly 6 to 11 cycles. TCRdb itself ran the 5' RACE reads through MiXCR, one entry per CDR3 protein. The data contain 710,000 or so distinct CDR3 sequences, 22% of them singletons. The CDR3 consists of 17 residues. Trimming took 1 base from V and 9 from J; bases not matched to a gene: 12. The entry originates in a study of blood T cells in healthy people across ages. V usage is TRBV12-3 or TRBV12-4 and J usage is TRBJ1-6, with TRBD1 identical over 7 bases. The source of this sequence is an older man in good health. Sequenced sample: blood. The CDR3 reads CASSLDMGRGSSSPLHF. The CDR3 nucleotides are TGTGCCAGCAGTTTAGATATGGGCAGGGGGTCTTCTTCACCCCTCCACTTT.